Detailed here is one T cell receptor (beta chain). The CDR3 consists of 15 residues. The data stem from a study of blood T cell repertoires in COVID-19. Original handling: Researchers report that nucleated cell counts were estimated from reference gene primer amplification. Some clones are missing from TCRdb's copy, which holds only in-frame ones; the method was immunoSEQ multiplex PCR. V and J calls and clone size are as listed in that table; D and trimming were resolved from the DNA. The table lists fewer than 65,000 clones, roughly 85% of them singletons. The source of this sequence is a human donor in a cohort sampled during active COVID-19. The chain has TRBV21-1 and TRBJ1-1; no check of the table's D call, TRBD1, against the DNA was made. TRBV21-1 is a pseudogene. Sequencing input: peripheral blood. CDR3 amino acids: CASSKKGATNTEAFF. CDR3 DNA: TGTGCCAGCAGCAAAAAGGGGGCCACGAACACTGAAGCTTTCTTT.